This T cell receptor (beta chain) is drawn from a study of radiation and T cells in renal cell carcinoma. For the study at large: Nephrectomy followed 15 Gy stereotactic body radiation by 4 weeks.

Noted time point: baseline pretreatment blood. Described treatment: 15 Gy SBRT to primary tumor, nephrectomy 4 weeks later. Radiation-treated patients gave blood at baseline, week 2 and week 4. As to this clone: Its antigen is as yet unknown.

Study-wide findings and caveats: In blood, top tumor clones expanded by 2 weeks, shrinking by 4. No pretreatment tumor biopsies were available for baseline clonotypes.

Repertoires were generated with immunoSEQ multiplex PCR, while TCRdb's copy carries only in-frame clones and drops some. The sample shows 150,000 or so clones, around 89% of them seen only once. CDR3 length: 15 residues. Germline V gene lookup returns CDR1 GTSNPN and CDR2 SVGIG (reference sequence). With V trimmed by 5 bases and J by 5 bases, 12 bases remained unmatched. V and J are TRBV30 and TRBJ1-3; 7 bases line up with TRBD1. This TCR came from a woman aged 65 to 85 with renal cell carcinoma. The sample here was blood, taken from a patient whose treatment included radiotherapy and nephrectomy. For the CDR3, the DNA is TGTGCCTGGGCAGACCGGGACAGATTAAGAAACACCATATATTTT. Its translation: CAWADRDRLRNTIYF. Full variable domain (rest looked up from reference TRBV30 and TRBJ1-3): SQTIHQWPATLVQPVGSPLSLECTVEGTSNPNLYWYRQAAGRGLQLLFYSVGIGQISSEVPQNLSASRPQDRQFILSSKKLLLSDSGFYLCAWADRDRLRNTIYFGEGSWLTVV.